In this sample, the clone carrying this T cell receptor beta chain turned up once. This record belongs to a study of cytomegalovirus exposure and HLA in healthy donors. Germline V gene sequence: CDR1 GTSNPN, CDR2 SVGIG (reference sequence). This CDR3 contains 13 residues. The PCR contained 60 Vbeta and 13 Jbeta primers. Libraries were prepared by immunoSEQ multiplex PCR; TCRdb keeps only in-frame clonotypes and omits some of them. Of 150,000 to 200,000 clones listed, roughly three quarters are singletons. The J gene is TRBJ2-5, the V gene TRBV30; D unresolved. The J call may be incorrect, as the DNA end agrees better with TRBJ2-7. The source of this sequence is a woman between 45 and 65 years old in good health and CMV-seropositive. Sequenced material: PBMCs. As DNA, the CDR3 is TGTGCCTGGAGTGTGCCCCCCCCCTACGAGCAGTACTTC. Protein sequence: CAWSVPPPYEQYF.